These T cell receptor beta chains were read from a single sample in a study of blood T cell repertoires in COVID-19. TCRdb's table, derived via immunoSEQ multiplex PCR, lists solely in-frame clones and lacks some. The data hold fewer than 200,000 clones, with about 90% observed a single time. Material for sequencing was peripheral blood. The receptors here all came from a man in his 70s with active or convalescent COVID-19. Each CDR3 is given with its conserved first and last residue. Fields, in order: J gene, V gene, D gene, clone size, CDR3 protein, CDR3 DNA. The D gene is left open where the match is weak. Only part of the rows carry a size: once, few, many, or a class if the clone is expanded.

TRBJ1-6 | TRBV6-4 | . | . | CASSDSPDNSPLHF | TGTGCCAGCAGTGACTCGCCAGATAATTCACCCCTCCACTTT
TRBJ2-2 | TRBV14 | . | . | CASSSFVAGELFF | TGTGCCAGCAGCTCCTTCGTAGCCGGGGAGCTGTTTTTT
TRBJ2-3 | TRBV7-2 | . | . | CASSPGLFTDTQYF | TGTGCCAGCAGCCCGGGACTGTTCACAGATACGCAGTATTTT
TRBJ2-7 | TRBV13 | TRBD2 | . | CASSFTATSGRYEQYF | TGTGCCAGCAGCTTCACCGCGACTAGCGGGAGGTACGAGCAGTACTTC
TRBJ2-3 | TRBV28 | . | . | CASSSQGPHGDTQYF | TGTGCCAGCAGTTCCCAGGGTCCGCATGGAGATACGCAGTATTTT
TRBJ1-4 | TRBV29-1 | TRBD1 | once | CSVGTGNEKLFF | TGCAGCGTTGGGACAGGAAATGAAAAACTGTTTTTT
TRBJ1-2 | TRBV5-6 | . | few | CASRSGEWAYGYTF | TGTGCCAGCAGATCGGGGGAGTGGGCCTATGGCTACACCTTC
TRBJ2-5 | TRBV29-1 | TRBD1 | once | CSVVKTGGQETQYF | TGCAGCGTGGTTAAAACAGGGGGCCAAGAGACCCAGTACTTC
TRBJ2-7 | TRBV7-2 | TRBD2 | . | CASSSKPGLVSEQYF | TGTGCCAGCAGCTCGAAACCGGGACTAGTTTCCGAGCAGTACTTC
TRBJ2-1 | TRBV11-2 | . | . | CASSLLGLQVPYNEQFF | TGTGCCAGCAGCTTACTGGGTTTGCAGGTCCCCTACAATGAGCAGTTCTTC
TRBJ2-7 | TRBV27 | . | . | CASRMGLTDYEQYF | TGTGCCAGCAGGATGGGACTGACCGACTACGAGCAGTACTTC
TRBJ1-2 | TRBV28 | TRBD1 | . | CASSSYGTGGFNGYTF | TGTGCCAGCAGTTCTTACGGGACAGGGGGATTCAATGGCTACACCTTC
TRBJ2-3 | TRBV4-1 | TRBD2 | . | CASSYRYAGEADTQYF | TGCGCCAGCAGTTACAGATACGCGGGGGAAGCAGATACGCAGTATTTT
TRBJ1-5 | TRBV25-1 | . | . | CASSEQGLVRPQHF | TGTGCCAGCAGTGAACAGGGGTTGGTAAGGCCCCAGCATTTT
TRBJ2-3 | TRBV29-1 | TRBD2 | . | CSVTGTSGSRDTQYF | TGCAGCGTCACCGGGACTAGCGGGAGCCGAGATACGCAGTATTTT
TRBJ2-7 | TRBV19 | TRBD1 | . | CASSLTGTGSYEQYF | TGTGCCAGTAGCCTTACCGGGACAGGGTCCTACGAGCAGTACTTC
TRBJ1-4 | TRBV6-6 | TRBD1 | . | CASSRTGANEKLFF | TGTGCCAGCAGCCGGACAGGGGCTAATGAAAAACTGTTTTTT